The rows below give T cell receptor beta chains drawn from one sample of a study of T cell responses to AZD1222 COVID-19 vaccine. Sequencing was performed with immunoSEQ multiplex PCR; in TCRdb, only in-frame clones are kept and a portion is missing. The profile shows 110,000 to 150,000 clones, less than 95% of them singletons. The sample was peripheral blood, taken on day 0 of AZD1222 vaccination. Receptors originate from an adult in good health. Both conserved end residues are part of each CDR3. The order of the fields is clone size, D gene, CDR3 length, V gene, J gene, CDR3 protein, CDR3 DNA. D genes are given only for firm matches. Only some rows state a clone size, as once, few, many or a class for expanded clones.

>few|TRBD1|14|TRBV30|TRBJ1-1
CAWSVGGAGTEAFF
TGTGCCTGGAGTGTAGGGGGCGCGGGCACTGAAGCTTTCTTT
>.|.|16|TRBV6-5|TRBJ1-3
CASSYLTGVPGNTIYF
TGTGCCAGCAGTTACCTTACGGGAGTACCCGGAAACACCATATATTTT
>once|.|14|TRBV30|TRBJ1-5
CAWSLQIGVQPQHF
TGTGCCTGGAGTTTACAGATAGGGGTTCAGCCCCAGCATTTT
>.|.|12|TRBV28|TRBJ2-2
CASRPPNGELFF
TGTGCCAGCAGGCCGCCCAACGGGGAGCTGTTTTTT
>.|.|16|TRBV11-3|TRBJ1-3
CASSFRPPGTGNTIYF
TGTGCCAGCAGCTTCAGACCTCCGGGAACTGGAAACACCATATATTTT
>.|.|13|TRBV30|TRBJ1-5
CAWAPEINQPQHF
TGTGCCTGGGCCCCAGAGATCAATCAGCCCCAGCATTTT
>.|.|13|TRBV5-6|TRBJ2-3
CASSFRMEDTQYF
TGTGCCAGCAGCTTTCGCATGGAAGATACGCAGTATTTT
>.|TRBD1|15|TRBV2|TRBJ1-4
CASSEAAGGGEKLFF
TGTGCCAGCAGTGAAGCGGCAGGGGGCGGCGAAAAACTGTTTTTT
>.|.|12|TRBV10-3|TRBJ2-7
CAISEGVYEQYF
TGTGCCATCAGTGAGGGAGTCTACGAGCAGTACTTC
>.|.|16|TRBV6-5|TRBJ2-3
CASSYSEGGQGDTQYF
TGTGCCAGCAGTTACTCCGAAGGGGGGCAAGGAGATACGCAGTATTTT
>.|.|14|TRBV3-1/TRBV3-2|TRBJ1-1
CASSGGFQGTEAFF
TGTGCCAGCAGCGGCGGATTTCAGGGCACTGAAGCTTTCTTT
>.|TRBD2|15|TRBV9|TRBJ2-3
CASSVGGGRTDTQYF
TGTGCCAGCAGCGTAGGGGGCGGGAGAACAGATACGCAGTATTTT
>once|.|13|TRBV7-2|TRBJ1-5
CASSSRGNQPQHF
TGTGCCAGCAGCTCTAGGGGGAATCAGCCCCAGCATTTT
>few|TRBD2|16|TRBV27|TRBJ2-5
CASSLSLSGVLETQYF
TGTGCCAGCAGTTTAAGCCTTAGCGGGGTTTTAGAGACCCAGTACTTC
>.|.|14|TRBV3-1/TRBV3-2|TRBJ2-1
CASSQGRGVAEQFF
TGTGCCAGCAGCCAAGGGAGGGGTGTTGCTGAGCAGTTCTTC
>.|.|13|TRBV10-3|TRBJ1-2
CAISEGDNYGYTF
TGTGCCATCAGTGAGGGGGATAACTATGGCTACACCTTC
>.|TRBD1|16|TRBV6-5|TRBJ1-2
CASSYSRQGANYGYTF
TGTGCCAGCAGTTACTCCCGACAGGGAGCTAACTATGGCTACACCTTC
>.|TRBD2|13|TRBV7-2|TRBJ2-1
CASSGTSGREQFF
TGTGCCAGCAGCGGGACTAGCGGGAGGGAGCAGTTCTTC
>.|TRBD1|16|TRBV19|TRBJ2-7
CASSTGTARGTYEQYF
TGTGCCAGTAGTACCGGGACAGCGAGAGGAACCTACGAGCAGTACTTC
>.|.|15|TRBV9|TRBJ2-5
CASSVGGVPAETQYF
TGTGCCAGCAGCGTAGGCGGGGTCCCCGCGGAGACCCAGTACTTC
>.|TRBD1|15|TRBV6-2/TRBV6-3|TRBJ2-5
CASSSRPDRVETQYF
TGTGCCAGCAGTTCGCGACCGGACAGGGTGGAGACCCAGTACTTC
>.|.|16|TRBV6-2/TRBV6-3|TRBJ2-7
CASSVIIVLSANEQYF
TGTGCCAGCAGTGTTATTATCGTCTTGTCCGCGAACGAGCAGTACTTC
>.|.|14|TRBV3-1/TRBV3-2|TRBJ2-1
CASSRQASYNEQFF
TGTGCCAGCAGCAGACAGGCCTCCTACAATGAGCAGTTCTTC
>.|.|14|TRBV2|TRBJ2-7
CASSDSRGSYEQYF
TGTGCCAGCAGTGATTCCCGGGGGTCCTACGAGCAGTACTTC
>.|TRBD2|16|TRBV4-1|TRBJ2-1
CASSPGWTSGYNEQFF
TGCGCCAGCAGCCCAGGATGGACTAGCGGTTACAATGAGCAGTTCTTC
>.|.|12|TRBV7-2|TRBJ1-2
CASSLMGAGYTF
TGTGCCAGCAGCTTAATGGGGGCGGGCTACACCTTC
>.|TRBD2|18|TRBV5-1|TRBJ2-1
CASKTSRLADNSYNEQFF
TGCGCCAGCAAAACAAGTAGACTAGCGGATAACTCCTACAATGAGCAGTTCTTC
>.|TRBD1|17|TRBV19|TRBJ2-3
CASSIGGGQGASDTQYF
TGTGCCAGTAGTATAGGAGGGGGACAGGGGGCTTCGGATACGCAGTATTTT
>once|.|16|TRBV7-9|TRBJ1-5
CASSHSRAGPNQPQHF
TGTGCCAGCAGCCACTCCAGGGCAGGCCCAAATCAGCCCCAGCATTTT
>.|TRBD1|18|TRBV19|TRBJ2-2
CASSKSSGGAANTGELFF
TGTGCCAGTAGTAAATCATCAGGGGGAGCTGCGAACACCGGGGAGCTGTTTTTT
>.|.|13|TRBV7-2|TRBJ1-5
CASTHDRLQPQHF
TGTGCCAGCACACACGACAGGCTGCAGCCCCAGCATTTT
>once|TRBD2|16|TRBV2|TRBJ2-5
CASSVDGRALVETQYF
TGTGCCAGCAGTGTGGACGGGAGGGCCTTGGTGGAGACCCAGTACTTC
>.|TRBD2|21|TRBV5-1|TRBJ2-1
CASSLAPPLAGGPGSYNEQFF
TGCGCCAGCAGCTTGGCTCCCCCGCTAGCGGGAGGGCCGGGGAGTTATAATGAGCAGTTCTTC
>.|.|15|TRBV11-2|TRBJ1-2
CASSLNVRETYGYTF
TGTGCCAGCAGCTTAAATGTCAGGGAGACCTATGGCTACACCTTC
>.|TRBD1|16|TRBV11-3|TRBJ2-5
CASSSGQDSIGETQYF
TGTGCCAGCAGTTCGGGACAGGACTCAATCGGCGAGACCCAGTACTTC
>.|.|15|TRBV15|TRBJ1-3
CATSRTVSSGNTIYF
TGTGCCACCAGCAGGACCGTAAGCTCTGGAAACACCATATATTTT
>once|.|13|TRBV6-5|TRBJ2-3
CASSLNSGDTQYF
TGTGCCAGCAGCCTGAATTCAGGGGATACGCAGTATTTT
>.|.|16|TRBV14|TRBJ1-2
CASSQERGYSNYGYTF
TGTGCCAGCAGCCAAGAGAGGGGCTACTCGAACTATGGCTACACCTTC
>.|.|15|TRBV11-2|TRBJ1-1
CASSLLVQLNTEAFF
TGTGCCAGCAGCCTACTCGTCCAATTGAACACTGAAGCTTTCTTT
>.|TRBD1|12|TRBV2|TRBJ1-4
CASRDRGEKLFF
TGTGCCAGCAGGGACAGGGGGGAAAAACTGTTTTTT